This T cell receptor (beta chain) emerged from a study of cytomegalovirus exposure and HLA in healthy donors. Trimming took 3 bases from V and 8 from J, leaving 17 bases between them. CDR3 length: 15 residues. Germline CDR1 SGHTS, CDR2 YDEGEE. The method was immunoSEQ multiplex PCR; TCRdb's version includes in-frame clones alone and lacks a portion of them. There are 90,000 to 150,000 clones in the sample; more than 75% occur only once, and over 6% lies in the top ten. The chain couples TRBV5-8 to TRBJ1-4; D perhaps matches TRBD1 (6 bases). The receptor was derived from a woman under 30 in good health and CMV-seropositive. Sequenced material: PBMCs. CDR3 sequence: CASSYRQVLKEKLFF. CDR3 nucleotides: TGTGCCAGCAGCTACAGACAGGTCCTTAAAGAAAAACTGTTTTTT.